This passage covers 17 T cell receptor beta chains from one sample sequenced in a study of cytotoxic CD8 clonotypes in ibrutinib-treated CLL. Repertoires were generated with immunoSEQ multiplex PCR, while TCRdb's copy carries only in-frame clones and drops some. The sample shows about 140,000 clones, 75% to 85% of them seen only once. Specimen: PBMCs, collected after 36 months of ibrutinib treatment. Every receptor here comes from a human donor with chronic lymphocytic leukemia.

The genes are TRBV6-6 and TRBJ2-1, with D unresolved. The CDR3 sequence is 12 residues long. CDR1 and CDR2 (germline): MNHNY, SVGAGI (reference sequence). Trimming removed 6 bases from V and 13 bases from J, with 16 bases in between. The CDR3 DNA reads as TGTGCCAGCAGGGATGGGATTGAGTTACAGTTCTTC. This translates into CASRDGIELQFF.

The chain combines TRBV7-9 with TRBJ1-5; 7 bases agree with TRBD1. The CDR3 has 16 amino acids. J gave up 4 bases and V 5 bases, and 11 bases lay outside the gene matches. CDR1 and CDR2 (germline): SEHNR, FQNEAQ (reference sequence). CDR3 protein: CASSTETRDRNQPQHF. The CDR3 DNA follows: TGTGCCAGCAGCACAGAGACTCGGGACAGAAATCAGCCCCAGCATTTT.

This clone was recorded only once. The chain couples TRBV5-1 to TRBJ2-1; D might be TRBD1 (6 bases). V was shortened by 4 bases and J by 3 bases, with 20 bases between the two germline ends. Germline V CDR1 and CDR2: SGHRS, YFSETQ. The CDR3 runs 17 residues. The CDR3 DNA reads TGCGCCAGCAGCGTCCTCCCCTCCGGGACAATCTACAATGAGCAGTTCTTC. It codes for CASSVLPSGTIYNEQFF.

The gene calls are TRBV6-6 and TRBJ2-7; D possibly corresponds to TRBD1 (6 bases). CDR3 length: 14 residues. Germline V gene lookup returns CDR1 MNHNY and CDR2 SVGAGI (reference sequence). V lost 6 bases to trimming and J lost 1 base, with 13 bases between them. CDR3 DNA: TGTGCCAGCAGATCCCAGCAGGGGTCCTACGAGCAGTACTTC. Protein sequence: CASRSQQGSYEQYF.

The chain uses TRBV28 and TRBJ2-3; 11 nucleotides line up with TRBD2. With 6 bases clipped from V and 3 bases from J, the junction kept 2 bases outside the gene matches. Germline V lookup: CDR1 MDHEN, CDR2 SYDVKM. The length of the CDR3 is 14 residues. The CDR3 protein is CASRLAGVTDTQYF. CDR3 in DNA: TGTGCCAGCAGACTAGCGGGGGTGACAGATACGCAGTATTTT. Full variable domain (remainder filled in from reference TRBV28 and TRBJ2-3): DVKVTQSSRYLVKRTGEKVFLECVQDMDHENMFWYRQDPGLGLRLIYFSYDVKMKEKGDIPEGYSVSREKKERFSLILESASTNQTSMYLCASRLAGVTDTQYFGPGTRLTVL.

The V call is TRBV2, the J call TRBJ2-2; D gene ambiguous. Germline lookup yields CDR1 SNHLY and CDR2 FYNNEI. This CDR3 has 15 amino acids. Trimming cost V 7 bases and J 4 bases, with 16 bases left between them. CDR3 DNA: TGTGCCAGCACCGCTCTTGTAGCTGTCACCGGGGAGCTGTTTTTT. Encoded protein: CASTALVAVTGELFF.

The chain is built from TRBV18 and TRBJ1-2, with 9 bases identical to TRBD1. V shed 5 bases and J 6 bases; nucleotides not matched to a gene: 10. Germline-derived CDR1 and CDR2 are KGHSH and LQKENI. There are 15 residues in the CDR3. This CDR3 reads CASSAQGQGKDGYTF. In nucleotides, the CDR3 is TGTGCCAGCTCAGCCCAAGGACAGGGGAAGGATGGCTACACCTTC.

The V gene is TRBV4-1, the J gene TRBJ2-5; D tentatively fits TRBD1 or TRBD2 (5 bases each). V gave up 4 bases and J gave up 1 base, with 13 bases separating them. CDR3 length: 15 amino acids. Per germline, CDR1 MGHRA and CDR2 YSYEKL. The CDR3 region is CASSRPRDVQETQYF. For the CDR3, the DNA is TGCGCCAGCAGCCGCCCCCGGGACGTCCAAGAGACCCAGTACTTC.

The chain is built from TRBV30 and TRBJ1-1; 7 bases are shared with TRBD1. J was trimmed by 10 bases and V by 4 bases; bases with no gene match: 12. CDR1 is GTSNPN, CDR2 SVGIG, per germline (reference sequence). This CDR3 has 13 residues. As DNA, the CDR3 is TGTGCCTGGACCGCGACAGGGAGCCTGGTAGCTTTCTTT. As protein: CAWTATGSLVAFF. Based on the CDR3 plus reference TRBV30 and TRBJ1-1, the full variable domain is SQTIHQWPATLVQPVGSPLSLECTVEGTSNPNLYWYRQAAGRGLQLLFYSVGIGQISSEVPQNLSASRPQDRQFILSSKKLLLSDSGFYLCAWTATGSLVAFFGQGTRLTVV.

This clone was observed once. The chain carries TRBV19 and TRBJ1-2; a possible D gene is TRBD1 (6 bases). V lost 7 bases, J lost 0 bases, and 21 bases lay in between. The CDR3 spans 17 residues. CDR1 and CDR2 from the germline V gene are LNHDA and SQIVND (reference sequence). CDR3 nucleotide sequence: TGTGCCAGTACCCCCTCGGACAGTTCATACACTAACTATGGCTACACCTTC. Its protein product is CASTPSDSSYTNYGYTF.

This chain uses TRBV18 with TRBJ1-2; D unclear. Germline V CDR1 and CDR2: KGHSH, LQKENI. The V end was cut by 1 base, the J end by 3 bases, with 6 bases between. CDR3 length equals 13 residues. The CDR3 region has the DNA TGTGCCAGCTCACCACGGGCAGACTATGGCTACACCTTC. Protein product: CASSPRADYGYTF. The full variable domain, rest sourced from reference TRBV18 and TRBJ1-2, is NAGVMQNPRHLVRRRGQEARLRCSPMKGHSHVYWYRQLPEEGLKFMVYLQKENIIDESGMPKERFSAEFPKEGPSILRIQQVVRGDSAAYFCASSPRADYGYTFGSGTRLTVV.

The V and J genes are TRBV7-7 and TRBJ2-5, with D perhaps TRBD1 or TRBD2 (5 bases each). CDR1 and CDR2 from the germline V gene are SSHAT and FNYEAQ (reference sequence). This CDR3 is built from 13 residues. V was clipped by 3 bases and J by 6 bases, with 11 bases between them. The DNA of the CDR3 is TGTGCCAGCAGCTTGGGACGGGGACAGACCCAGTACTTC. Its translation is CASSLGRGQTQYF.

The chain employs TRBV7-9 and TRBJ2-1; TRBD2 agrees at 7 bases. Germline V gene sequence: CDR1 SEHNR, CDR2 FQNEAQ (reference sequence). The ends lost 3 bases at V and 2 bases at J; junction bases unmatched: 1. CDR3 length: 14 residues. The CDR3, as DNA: TGTGCCAGCAGCTTGGCGGGGGCCTACAATGAGCAGTTCTTC. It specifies CASSLAGAYNEQFF.

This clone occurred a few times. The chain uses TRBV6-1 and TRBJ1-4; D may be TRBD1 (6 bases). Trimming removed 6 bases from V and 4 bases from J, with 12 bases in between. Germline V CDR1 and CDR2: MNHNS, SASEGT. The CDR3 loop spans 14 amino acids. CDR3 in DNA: TGTGCCAGCAGCCTACAGGGCCTTAATGAAAAACTGTTTTTT. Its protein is CASSLQGLNEKLFF.

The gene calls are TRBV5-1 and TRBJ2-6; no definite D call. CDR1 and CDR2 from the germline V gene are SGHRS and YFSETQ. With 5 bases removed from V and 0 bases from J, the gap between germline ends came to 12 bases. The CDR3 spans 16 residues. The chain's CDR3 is CASSPTVRSGANVLTF. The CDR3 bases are TGCGCCAGCAGTCCGACCGTCCGCTCTGGGGCCAACGTCCTGACTTTC. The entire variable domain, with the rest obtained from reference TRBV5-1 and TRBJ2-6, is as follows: KAGVTQTPRYLIKTRGQQVTLSCSPISGHRSVSWYQQTPGQGLQFLFEYFSETQRNKGNFPGRFSGRQFSNSRSEMNVSTLELGDSALYLCASSPTVRSGANVLTFGAGSRLTVL.

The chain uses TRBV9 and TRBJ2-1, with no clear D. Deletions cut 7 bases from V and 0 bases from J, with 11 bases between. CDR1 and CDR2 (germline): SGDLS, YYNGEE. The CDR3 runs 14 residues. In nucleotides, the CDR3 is TGTGCCAGCCGCGAGCATGGCTCCTACAATGAGCAGTTCTTC. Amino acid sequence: CASREHGSYNEQFF.

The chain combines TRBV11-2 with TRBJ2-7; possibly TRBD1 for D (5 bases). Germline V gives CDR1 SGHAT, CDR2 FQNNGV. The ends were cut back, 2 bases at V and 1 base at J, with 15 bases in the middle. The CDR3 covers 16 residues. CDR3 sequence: CASSLLKGYRSYEQYF. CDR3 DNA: TGTGCCAGCAGCTTATTAAAGGGGTACAGGTCCTACGAGCAGTACTTC.